The present T cell receptor (beta chain) was sequenced within a study of identical twins. V was trimmed by 5 bases and J by 1 base, leaving 15 bases between them. Per germline, CDR1 SGHAT and CDR2 FQNNGV. This CDR3 comprises 15 residues. Healthy Caucasians supplied all donations. This clonotype appeared a few times. TCRdb processed the 5' RACE reads anew with MiXCR; each CDR3 protein has one entry. Of about 460,000 distinct CDR3 sequences in the sample, 13% to 15% are singletons; the top ten hold roughly 0.56%. The sample was also linked to a second study, of yellow fever vaccine responses in identical twins.

The TCR was taken from a woman under 30 in good health. Sequences were obtained from CD4+ T cells sorted from blood. V and J are TRBV11-2 and TRBJ2-7, with D possibly matching TRBD2 (5 bases). The DNA of the CDR3 is TGTGCCAGCAGCCCGTCACTAGACGCATCCTACGAGCAGTACTTC. This encodes CASSPSLDASYEQYF.